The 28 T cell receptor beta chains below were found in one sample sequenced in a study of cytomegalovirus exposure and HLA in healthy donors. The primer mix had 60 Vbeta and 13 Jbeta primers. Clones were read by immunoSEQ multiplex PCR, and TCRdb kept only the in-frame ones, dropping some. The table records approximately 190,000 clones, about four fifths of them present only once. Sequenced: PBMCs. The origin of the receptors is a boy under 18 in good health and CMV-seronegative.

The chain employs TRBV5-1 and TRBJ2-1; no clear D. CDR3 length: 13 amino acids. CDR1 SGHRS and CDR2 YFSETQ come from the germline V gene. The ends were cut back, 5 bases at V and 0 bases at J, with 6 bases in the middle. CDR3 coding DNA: TGCGCCAGCAGGCTGAGCTCCTACAATGAGCAGTTCTTC. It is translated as CASRLSSYNEQFF.

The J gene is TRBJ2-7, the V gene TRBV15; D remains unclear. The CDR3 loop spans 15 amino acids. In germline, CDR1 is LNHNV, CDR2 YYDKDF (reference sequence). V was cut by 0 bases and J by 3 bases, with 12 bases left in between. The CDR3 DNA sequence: TGTGCCACCAGCAGAGATATTCATCAGATCTACGAGCAGTACTTC. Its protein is CATSRDIHQIYEQYF. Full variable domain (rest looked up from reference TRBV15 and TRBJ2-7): DAMVIQNPRYQVTQFGKPVTLSCSQTLNHNVMYWYQQKSSQAPKLLFHYYDKDFNNEADTPDNFQSRRPNTSFCFLDIRSPGLGDTAMYLCATSRDIHQIYEQYFGPGTRLTVT.

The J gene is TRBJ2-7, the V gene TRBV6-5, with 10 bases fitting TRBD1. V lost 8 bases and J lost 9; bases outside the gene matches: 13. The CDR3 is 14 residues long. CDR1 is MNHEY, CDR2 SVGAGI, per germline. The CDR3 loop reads CASQSRDRGPWQYF. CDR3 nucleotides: TGTGCCAGCCAATCCCGGGACAGGGGCCCGTGGCAGTACTTC.

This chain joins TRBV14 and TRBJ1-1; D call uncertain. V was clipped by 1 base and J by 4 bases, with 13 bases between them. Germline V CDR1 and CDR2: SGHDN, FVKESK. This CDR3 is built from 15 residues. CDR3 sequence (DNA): TGTGCCAGCAGCCAAGGGGCGGCAGCGGGCACTGAAGCTTTCTTT. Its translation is CASSQGAAAGTEAFF.

The chain's CDR3 is CASSVGPTTGPSYEQYF. CDR3 in DNA: TGTGCCAGCAGCGTAGGCCCTACGACAGGGCCCTCCTACGAGCAGTACTTC. V gene TRBV9 combines with J gene TRBJ2-7; 7 bases fit TRBD1. This CDR3 spans 17 amino acids. CDR1 is SGDLS, CDR2 YYNGEE, per germline. V shed 0 bases, J shed 0 bases, and the junction held 9 bases outside the gene matches.

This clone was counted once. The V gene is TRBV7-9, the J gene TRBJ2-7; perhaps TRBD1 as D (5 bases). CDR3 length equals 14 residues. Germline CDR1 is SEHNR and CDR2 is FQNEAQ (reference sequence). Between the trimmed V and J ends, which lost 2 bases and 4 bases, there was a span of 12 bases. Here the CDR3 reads CASSLQGPQYEQYF. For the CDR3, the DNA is TGTGCCAGCAGCTTACAGGGCCCACAGTACGAGCAGTACTTC.

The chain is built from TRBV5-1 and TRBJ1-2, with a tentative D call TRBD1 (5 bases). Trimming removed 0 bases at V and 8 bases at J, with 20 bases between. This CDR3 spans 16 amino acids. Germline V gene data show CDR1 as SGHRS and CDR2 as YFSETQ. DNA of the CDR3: TGCGCCAGCAGCTTGGCAGGGCCAGGGTCCGATGGAGGCTACACCTTC. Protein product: CASSLAGPGSDGGYTF.

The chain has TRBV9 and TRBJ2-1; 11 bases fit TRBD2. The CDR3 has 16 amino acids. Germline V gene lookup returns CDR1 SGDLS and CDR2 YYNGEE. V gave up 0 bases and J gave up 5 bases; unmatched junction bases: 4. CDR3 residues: CASSVEIAGGDNEQFF. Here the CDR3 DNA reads TGTGCCAGCAGCGTAGAGATAGCGGGGGGGGACAATGAGCAGTTCTTC.

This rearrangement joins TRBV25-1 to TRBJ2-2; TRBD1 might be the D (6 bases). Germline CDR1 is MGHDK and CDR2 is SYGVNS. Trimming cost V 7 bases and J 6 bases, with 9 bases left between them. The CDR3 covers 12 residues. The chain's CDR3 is CASIQGSGELFF. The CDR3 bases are TGTGCCAGCATTCAGGGGTCCGGGGAGCTGTTTTTT.

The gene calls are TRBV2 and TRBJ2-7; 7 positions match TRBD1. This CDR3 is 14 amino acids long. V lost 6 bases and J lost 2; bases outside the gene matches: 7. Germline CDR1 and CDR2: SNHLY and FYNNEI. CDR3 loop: CASRETGLTYEQYF. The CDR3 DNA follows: TGTGCCAGCAGGGAGACAGGGTTAACCTACGAGCAGTACTTC.

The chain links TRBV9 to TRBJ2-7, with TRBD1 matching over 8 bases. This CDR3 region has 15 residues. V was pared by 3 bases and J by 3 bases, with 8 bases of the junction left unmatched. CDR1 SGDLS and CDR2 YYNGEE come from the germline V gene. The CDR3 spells CASSGGWDRSYEQYF. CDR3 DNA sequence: TGTGCCAGCAGCGGAGGGTGGGACAGGAGCTACGAGCAGTACTTC.

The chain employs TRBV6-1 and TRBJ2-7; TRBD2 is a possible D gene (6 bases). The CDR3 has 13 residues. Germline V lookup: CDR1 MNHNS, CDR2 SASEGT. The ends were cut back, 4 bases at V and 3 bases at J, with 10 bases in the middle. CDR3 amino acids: CASSARDFYEQYF. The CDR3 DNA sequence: TGTGCCAGCAGTGCGAGGGACTTCTACGAGCAGTACTTC.

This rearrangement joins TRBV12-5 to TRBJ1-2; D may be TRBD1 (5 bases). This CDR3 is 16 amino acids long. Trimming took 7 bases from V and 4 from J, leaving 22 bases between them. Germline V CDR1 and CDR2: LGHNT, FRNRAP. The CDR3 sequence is CASALSKWRGGYGYTF. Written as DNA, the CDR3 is TGTGCTAGTGCCCTCTCTAAATGGAGGGGAGGCTATGGCTACACCTTC. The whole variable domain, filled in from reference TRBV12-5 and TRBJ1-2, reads DARVTQTPRHKVTEMGQEVTMRCQPILGHNTVFWYRQTMMQGLELLAYFRNRAPLDDSGMPKDRFSAEMPDATLATLKIQPSEPRDSAVYFCASALSKWRGGYGYTFGSGTRLTVV.

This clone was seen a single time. The CDR3 spells CASSLEGGDTFNYGYTF. For the CDR3, the DNA is TGCGCCAGCAGCTTGGAGGGGGGGGACACCTTTAACTATGGCTACACCTTC. The chain couples TRBV5-1 to TRBJ1-2; TRBD1 is a possible D gene (6 bases). Trimming left V 0 bases short and J 1 base short, with 16 bases between. The CDR3 has 17 residues. Germline V gene sequence: CDR1 SGHRS, CDR2 YFSETQ.

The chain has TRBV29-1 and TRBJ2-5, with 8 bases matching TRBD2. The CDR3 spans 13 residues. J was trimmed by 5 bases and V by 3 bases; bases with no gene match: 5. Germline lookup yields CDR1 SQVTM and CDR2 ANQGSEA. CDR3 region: CSVDGGVLETQYF. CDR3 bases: TGCAGCGTTGACGGGGGGGTCCTGGAGACCCAGTACTTC.

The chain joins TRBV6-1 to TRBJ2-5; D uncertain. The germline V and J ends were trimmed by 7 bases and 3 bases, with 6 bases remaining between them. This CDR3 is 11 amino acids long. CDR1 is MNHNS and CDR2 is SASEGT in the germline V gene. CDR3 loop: CASTREETQYF. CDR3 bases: TGTGCCAGCACCCGCGAAGAGACCCAGTACTTC.

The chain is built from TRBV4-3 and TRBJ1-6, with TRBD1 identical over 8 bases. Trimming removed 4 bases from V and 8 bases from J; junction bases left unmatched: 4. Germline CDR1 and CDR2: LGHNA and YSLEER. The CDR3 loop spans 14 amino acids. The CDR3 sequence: CASSPDREDSPLHF. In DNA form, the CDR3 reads TGCGCCAGCAGCCCGGACAGGGAGGATTCACCCCTCCACTTT.

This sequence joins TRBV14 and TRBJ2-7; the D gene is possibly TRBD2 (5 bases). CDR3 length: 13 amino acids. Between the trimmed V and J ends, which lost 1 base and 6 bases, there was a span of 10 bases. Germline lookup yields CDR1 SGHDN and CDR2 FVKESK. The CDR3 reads CASSQVEGTEQYF. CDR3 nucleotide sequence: TGTGCCAGCAGCCAAGTTGAGGGAACCGAGCAGTACTTC.

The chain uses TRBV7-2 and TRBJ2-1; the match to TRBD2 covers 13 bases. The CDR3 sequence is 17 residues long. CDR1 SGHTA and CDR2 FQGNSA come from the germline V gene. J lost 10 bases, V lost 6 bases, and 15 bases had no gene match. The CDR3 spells CASSHRLAGGPPREQFF. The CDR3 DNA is TGTGCCAGCAGTCACAGACTAGCGGGGGGCCCCCCTAGGGAGCAGTTCTTC.

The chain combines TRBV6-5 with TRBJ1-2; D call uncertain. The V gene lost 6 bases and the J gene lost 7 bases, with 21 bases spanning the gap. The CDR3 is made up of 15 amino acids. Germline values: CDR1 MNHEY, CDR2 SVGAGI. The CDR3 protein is CASRGPGGLLGGYTF. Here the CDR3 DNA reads TGTGCCAGCAGGGGTCCGGGAGGGTTACTGGGTGGCTACACCTTC.

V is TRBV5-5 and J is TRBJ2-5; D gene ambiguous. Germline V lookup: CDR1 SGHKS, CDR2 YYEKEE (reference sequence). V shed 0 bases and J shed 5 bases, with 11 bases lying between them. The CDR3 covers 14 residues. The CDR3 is CASSLGLVWETQYF. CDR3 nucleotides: TGTGCCAGCAGCTTGGGATTAGTGTGGGAGACCCAGTACTTC.

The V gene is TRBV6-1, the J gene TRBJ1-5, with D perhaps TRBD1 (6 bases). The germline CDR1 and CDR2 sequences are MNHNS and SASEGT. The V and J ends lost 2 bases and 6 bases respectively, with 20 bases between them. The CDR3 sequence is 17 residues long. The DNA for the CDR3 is TGTGCCAGCAGTGAACTCCCCCCATACAGGGCAGGTCAGCCCCAGCATTTT. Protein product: CASSELPPYRAGQPQHF.

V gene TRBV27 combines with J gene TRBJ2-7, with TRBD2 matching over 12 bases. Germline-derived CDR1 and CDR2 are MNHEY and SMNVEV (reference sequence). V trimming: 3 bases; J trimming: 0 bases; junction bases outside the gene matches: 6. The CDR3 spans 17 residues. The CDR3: CASSFHGLAGSSYEQYF. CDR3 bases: TGTGCCAGCAGTTTCCACGGACTAGCGGGGAGCTCCTACGAGCAGTACTTC.

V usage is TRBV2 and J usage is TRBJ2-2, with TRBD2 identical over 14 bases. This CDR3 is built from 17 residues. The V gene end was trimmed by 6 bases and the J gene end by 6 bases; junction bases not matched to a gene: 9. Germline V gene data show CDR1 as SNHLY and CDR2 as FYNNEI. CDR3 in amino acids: CASRAGTSGSLAGELFF. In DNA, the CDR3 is TGTGCCAGCAGGGCCGGGACTAGCGGGAGTCTGGCCGGGGAGCTGTTTTTT.

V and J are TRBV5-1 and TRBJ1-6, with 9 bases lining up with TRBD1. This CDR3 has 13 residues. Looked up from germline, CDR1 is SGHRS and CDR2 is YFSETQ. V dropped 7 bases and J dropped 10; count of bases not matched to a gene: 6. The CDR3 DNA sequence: TGCGCCAGCGGGACAGGGATCGGGTCACCCCTCCACTTT. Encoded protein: CASGTGIGSPLHF.

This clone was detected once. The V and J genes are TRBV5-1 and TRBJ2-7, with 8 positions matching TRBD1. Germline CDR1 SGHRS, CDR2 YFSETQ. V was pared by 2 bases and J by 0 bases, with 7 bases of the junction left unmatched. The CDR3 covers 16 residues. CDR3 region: CASSLLDRATSYEQYF. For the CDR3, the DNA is TGCGCCAGCAGCTTACTGGACAGGGCGACCTCCTACGAGCAGTACTTC.

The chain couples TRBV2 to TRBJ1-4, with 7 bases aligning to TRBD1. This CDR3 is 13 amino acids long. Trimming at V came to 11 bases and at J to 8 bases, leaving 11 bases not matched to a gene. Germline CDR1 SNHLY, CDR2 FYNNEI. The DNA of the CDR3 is TGTGCCTCGTTACAGGGGTCGGGAGAAAAACTGTTTTTT. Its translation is CASLQGSGEKLFF.

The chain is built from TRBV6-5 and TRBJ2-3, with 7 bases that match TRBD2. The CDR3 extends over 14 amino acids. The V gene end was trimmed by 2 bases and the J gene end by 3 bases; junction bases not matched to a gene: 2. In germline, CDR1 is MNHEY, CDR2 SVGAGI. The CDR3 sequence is CASSYDSGTDTQYF. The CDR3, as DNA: TGTGCCAGCAGTTACGATAGCGGGACAGATACGCAGTATTTT.